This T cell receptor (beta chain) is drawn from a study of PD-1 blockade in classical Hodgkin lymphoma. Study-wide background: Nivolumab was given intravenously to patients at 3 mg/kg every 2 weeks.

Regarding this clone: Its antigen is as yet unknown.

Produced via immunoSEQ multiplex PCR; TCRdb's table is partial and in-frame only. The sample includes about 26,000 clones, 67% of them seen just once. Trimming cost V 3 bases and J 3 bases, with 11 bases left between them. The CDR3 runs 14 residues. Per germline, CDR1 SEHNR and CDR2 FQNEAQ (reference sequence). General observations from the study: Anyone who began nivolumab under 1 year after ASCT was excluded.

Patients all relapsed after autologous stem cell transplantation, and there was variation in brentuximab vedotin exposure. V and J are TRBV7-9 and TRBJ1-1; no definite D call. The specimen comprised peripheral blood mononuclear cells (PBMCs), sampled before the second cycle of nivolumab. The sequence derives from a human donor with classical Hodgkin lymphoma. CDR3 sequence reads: CASSLTREDTEAFF. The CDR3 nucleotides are TGTGCCAGCAGCTTGACAAGGGAGGACACTGAAGCTTTCTTT.